The 22 T cell receptor beta chains reported below all come from one sample, sequenced in a study of shared clonotypes between healthy human individuals. CD8 cells regarded as naive lacked CD45RO, were positively chosen for CCR7, and omitted terminally differentiated effector memory CD45RA+ cells. Measured with immunoSEQ multiplex PCR; TCRdb has only the in-frame clones, and not every one. The sample yields around 2.1 million clones, roughly 91% seen once. Source material: naive CD8+ T cells from PBMCs. Receptors were obtained from a young man in good health. Some clones in this sample may be carry-over from other donors' samples.

The sample holds one count of this clone. The chain joins TRBV27 to TRBJ2-5; D might be TRBD2 (6 bases). CDR1 is MNHEY and CDR2 is SMNVEV in the germline V gene (reference sequence). V shed 5 bases and J shed 3 bases, with 22 bases lying between them. The CDR3 runs to 17 residues. The CDR3 sequence: CASSGGWAGNSEETQYF. The CDR3 DNA follows: TGTGCCAGCAGTGGGGGGTGGGCAGGGAATTCTGAAGAGACCCAGTACTTC.

This chain joins TRBV28 and TRBJ1-2; maybe TRBD1 (6 bases). V lost 2 bases and J lost 0, with 19 bases in between. The V gene's germline CDR1 is MDHEN and CDR2 SYDVKM. CDR3 length: 18 residues. The CDR3 protein is CASSLNRAGDEANYGYTF. CDR3 in DNA: TGTGCCAGCAGTTTAAACCGGGCAGGGGATGAGGCTAACTATGGCTACACCTTC.

The V and J genes are TRBV11-1 and TRBJ2-7; TRBD2 matches at 7 bases. This CDR3 comprises 18 residues. Trimming cost V 5 bases and J 3 bases; bases outside gene matches: 19. Germline V lookup: CDR1 SGHAT, CDR2 FQDESV (reference sequence). The CDR3 loop is CASSPYRPLAGEGYEQYF. The DNA for the CDR3 is TGTGCCAGCAGCCCATATCGCCCTCTTGCGGGAGAAGGCTACGAGCAGTACTTC.

This chain connects TRBV19 to TRBJ1-5; 8 nucleotides match TRBD1. The CDR3 has 20 residues. Germline V lookup: CDR1 LNHDA, CDR2 SQIVND (reference sequence). Trimming took 3 bases from V and 5 from J; bases not matched to a gene: 21. The CDR3 nucleotides are TGTGCCAGTAGTATTATCAGAGGAGGCAGGGGGCATAATGGGGATCAGCCCCAGCATTTT. The encoded protein is CASSIIRGGRGHNGDQPQHF.

This rearrangement joins TRBV27 to TRBJ1-1, with TRBD1 matching over 9 bases. The CDR3 consists of 14 residues. Germline values: CDR1 MNHEY, CDR2 SMNVEV (reference sequence). V shed 7 bases, J shed 1 base, and the junction held 4 bases outside the gene matches. The CDR3 spells CASNNRGQNTEAFF. The CDR3 nucleotides read TGTGCCAGCAATAACAGGGGGCAGAACACTGAAGCTTTCTTT.

The rearrangement uses TRBV28 and TRBJ1-2, with D possibly matching TRBD1 (5 bases). This CDR3 contains 13 residues. Germline V CDR1 and CDR2: MDHEN, SYDVKM. The V and J ends lost 8 bases and 3 bases respectively, with 13 bases between them. The CDR3 sequence: CASGSGGYYGYTF. As DNA, the CDR3 is TGTGCCAGCGGCTCCGGGGGGTACTATGGCTACACCTTC.

The chain is built from TRBV7-8 and TRBJ2-3; D is perhaps TRBD2 (5 bases). Germline CDR1 SGHVS, CDR2 FQNEAQ. The CDR3 covers 15 residues. V shed 3 bases and J shed 6 bases, with 16 bases lying between them. The CDR3 DNA follows: TGTGCCAGCAGCTTCCGCCGGGCGGGTCCGGATACGCAGTATTTT. Translating gives CASSFRRAGPDTQYF.

This rearrangement joins TRBV7-9 to TRBJ1-1; TRBD1 matches at 9 bases. CDR3 size: 15 residues. Per the germline V gene, CDR1 is SEHNR and CDR2 is FQNEAQ (reference sequence). V trimming: 5 bases; J trimming: 3 bases; junction bases outside the gene matches: 7. CDR3: CASSLSTGGHTEAFF. CDR3 nucleotide sequence: TGTGCCAGCAGCCTATCAACAGGGGGCCACACTGAAGCTTTCTTT.

This chain connects TRBV13 to TRBJ2-7, with 9 bases fitting TRBD1. This CDR3 is built from 14 residues. Germline V CDR1 and CDR2: PRHDT, FYEKMQ (reference sequence). V dropped 6 bases and J dropped 1; count of bases not matched to a gene: 4. The CDR3: CASRGQGQSYEQYF. CDR3 nucleotides: TGTGCCAGCAGAGGACAGGGGCAATCCTACGAGCAGTACTTC. Looking up the rest from reference TRBV13 and TRBJ2-7 gives the full variable domain: AAGVIQSPRHLIKEKRETATLKCYPIPRHDTVYWYQQGPGQDPQFLISFYEKMQSDKGSIPDRFSAQQFSDYHSELNMSSLELGDSALYFCASRGQGQSYEQYFGPGTRLTVT.

The chain links TRBV5-1 to TRBJ2-1, with 12 positions matching TRBD2. The length of the CDR3 is 18 residues. V shed 5 bases, J shed 4 bases, and the junction held 13 bases outside the gene matches. Germline values: CDR1 SGHRS, CDR2 YFSETQ. CDR3 amino acids: CASRPGLAGGPSYNEQFF. Here the CDR3 DNA reads TGCGCCAGCAGGCCCGGGCTAGCGGGAGGGCCATCGTACAATGAGCAGTTCTTC.

In its sample, this clone was seen a few times. The chain uses TRBV7-2 and TRBJ2-2; the D is unclear. V was trimmed by 7 bases and J by 10 bases, leaving 13 bases between them. The CDR3 runs 12 residues. The germline V gene has CDR1 SGHTA and CDR2 FQGNSA. The CDR3 is CASTDRVQELFF. CDR3 nucleotide sequence: TGTGCCAGCACCGACCGAGTTCAGGAGCTGTTTTTT.

The gene calls are TRBV28 and TRBJ2-3; possibly TRBD2 for D (6 bases). The V and J ends lost 3 bases and 6 bases respectively, with 19 bases between them. Germline V CDR1 and CDR2: MDHEN, SYDVKM. The CDR3 runs to 16 residues. The CDR3 bases are TGTGCCAGCAGTTTGGGGGACTCCCGGGATAGGGATACGCAGTATTTT. Amino acid sequence: CASSLGDSRDRDTQYF.

A word on this clone: Other DNA sequences in this sample translate to the same CDR3. This chain uses TRBV27 with TRBJ1-5; D is undetermined. Germline CDR1 is MNHEY and CDR2 is SMNVEV (reference sequence). The V and J ends lost 1 base and 0 bases respectively, with 7 bases between them. CDR3 length: 15 residues. The CDR3 DNA reads as TGTGCCAGCAGTTTATATCCCGGTAGCAATCAGCCCCAGCATTTT. Amino acids: CASSLYPGSNQPQHF.

This chain joins TRBV7-6 and TRBJ2-1, with 9 nucleotides matching TRBD2. The J segment lost 4 bases and the V segment lost 5 bases, leaving 6 bases of the junction unmatched. The CDR3 is made up of 15 amino acids. The germline V gene has CDR1 SGHVS and CDR2 FNYEAQ. The CDR3 sequence: CASSLGLATYNEQFF. CDR3 DNA sequence: TGTGCCAGCAGCCTCGGACTAGCGACTTACAATGAGCAGTTCTTC.

CDR3 loop: CASSRIRKAGELFF. As DNA, the CDR3 is TGTGCCAGCAGTCGGATTAGGAAGGCCGGGGAGCTGTTTTTT. This rearrangement joins TRBV7-9 to TRBJ2-2, with D unresolved. Germline V gene lookup returns CDR1 SEHNR and CDR2 FQNEAQ (reference sequence). The CDR3 is 14 residues long. Trimming stripped 6 bases from V and 6 bases from J, with 14 bases between.

The chain recombines TRBV6-6 with TRBJ2-2, with 9 bases fitting TRBD1. Germline values: CDR1 MNHNY, CDR2 SVGAGI (reference sequence). J gave up 3 bases and V 5 bases, and 4 bases lay outside the gene matches. CDR3 length: 15 residues. The DNA of the CDR3 is TGTGCCAGCAGTGCGACAGGGGGATACACCGGGGAGCTGTTTTTT. It encodes CASSATGGYTGELFF.

The chain joins TRBV5-1 to TRBJ2-7, with D tentatively TRBD2 (5 bases). Trimming removed 4 bases at V and 0 bases at J, with 14 bases between. The V gene's germline CDR1 is SGHRS and CDR2 YFSETQ. The CDR3 is made up of 15 amino acids. The CDR3, as DNA: TGCGCCAGCAGCCCGACCGGGAAACCCTCCTACGAGCAGTACTTC. It encodes CASSPTGKPSYEQYF. The full variable domain, with the rest looked up from reference TRBV5-1 and TRBJ2-7, is KAGVTQTPRYLIKTRGQQVTLSCSPISGHRSVSWYQQTPGQGLQFLFEYFSETQRNKGNFPGRFSGRQFSNSRSEMNVSTLELGDSALYLCASSPTGKPSYEQYFGPGTRLTVT.

The rearrangement uses TRBV7-3 and TRBJ2-2, with a possible D match to TRBD2 (6 bases). The CDR3 is made up of 15 amino acids. Trimming removed 2 bases from V and 6 bases from J, with 13 bases in between. Germline assignment: CDR1 SGHTA and CDR2 FQGTGA. In nucleotides, the CDR3 is TGTGCCAGCAGCTTAGACGGGAGCAGATCCGGGGAGCTGTTTTTT. This encodes CASSLDGSRSGELFF. The entire variable domain, with the rest obtained from reference TRBV7-3 and TRBJ2-2, is as follows: GAGVSQTPSNKVTEKGKYVELRCDPISGHTALYWYRQSLGQGPEFLIYFQGTGAADDSGLPNDRFFAVRPEGSVSTLKIQRTERGDSAVYLCASSLDGSRSGELFFGEGSRLTVL.

The V call is TRBV25-1, the J call TRBJ2-5; D remains unclear. The germline V gene encodes CDR1 MGHDK and CDR2 SYGVNS. V was shortened by 6 bases and J by 7 bases, with 9 bases between the two germline ends. This CDR3 has 11 amino acids. Here the CDR3 DNA reads TGTGCCAGCAGGGATAGTGGGACCCAGTACTTC. Protein product: CASRDSGTQYF.

The rearrangement links TRBV30 to TRBJ1-2; D is uncertain. In germline, CDR1 is GTSNPN, CDR2 SVGIG (reference sequence). Trimming removed 4 bases at V and 7 bases at J, with 10 bases between. CDR3 length equals 11 residues. CDR3 in amino acids: CAWMYAGGYTF. The CDR3 coding sequence is TGTGCCTGGATGTATGCTGGTGGCTACACCTTC.

This rearrangement joins TRBV19 to TRBJ2-7; TRBD1 aligns across 9 bases. Germline V CDR1 and CDR2: LNHDA, SQIVND (reference sequence). V shed 6 bases and J 4 bases; nucleotides not matched to a gene: 10. CDR3 size: 15 residues. The CDR3 loop reads CASRSRDRVPYEQYF. The CDR3 coding sequence is TGTGCCAGTAGAAGCCGGGACAGGGTACCATACGAGCAGTACTTC.

V is TRBV5-8 and J is TRBJ1-2; D ambiguous. Germline V gene sequence: CDR1 SGHTS, CDR2 YDEGEE. The germline V and J ends were trimmed by 0 bases and 0 bases, with 9 bases remaining between them. The CDR3 extends over 15 amino acids. The CDR3 is CASSLALGPNYGYTF. CDR3 nucleotide sequence: TGTGCCAGCAGCTTGGCCTTGGGCCCTAACTATGGCTACACCTTC.